The 7 T cell receptor beta chains listed next were all sequenced from one sample in a study of T-cell reconstitution after alpha-beta-depleted transplantation in children. A TCRbeta library incorporating unique molecular identifiers was prepared. TCRdb independently ran MiXCR on the PCR reads; one entry per CDR3 protein. The table lists about 240,000 distinct CDR3 sequences, more than 20% of them singletons, with roughly 2.7% in the top ten. Here the sequenced sample was PBMCs, taken before TCRalphabeta/CD19-depleted stem cell transplant. These receptors were collected from a girl aged 2 to 9 with Fanconi anemia, due to receive a stem cell transplant.

On this clonotype itself: This may arise from a read error, as a much more abundant clone is one base away. V usage is TRBV29-1 and J usage is TRBJ1-4; perhaps TRBD1 as D (6 bases). The CDR3 loop spans 13 amino acids. Germline V CDR1 and CDR2: SQVTM, ANQGSEA. Here the CDR3 reads CSVSGATNEKVFF. The CDR3 DNA sequence: TGCAGCGTTTCGGGGGCAACTAATGAAAAAGTGTTTTTT.

The genes are TRBV28 and TRBJ2-3, with TRBD2 matching 10 bases. Germline V gene data show CDR1 as MDHEN and CDR2 as SYDVKM. The CDR3 runs to 17 residues. J lost 0 bases, V lost 3 bases, and 6 bases had no gene match. CDR3 sequence (DNA): TGTGCCAGCAGTTTCCCCGGACTAGCGGCTAGCACAGATACGCAGTATTTT. The encoded protein is CASSFPGLAASTDTQYF.

There are a few counts of this clonotype. The J gene is TRBJ2-7, the V gene TRBV7-2, with 7 bases identical to TRBD1. The CDR3 runs to 16 residues. V dropped 2 bases and J dropped 0; count of bases not matched to a gene: 7. Germline V lookup: CDR1 SGHTA, CDR2 FQGNSA. This chain's CDR3 is CASSLNRDRHSYEQYF. The CDR3 region has the DNA TGTGCCAGCAGCTTAAATAGGGACAGACACTCCTACGAGCAGTACTTC.

This clonotype appeared many times. The chain links TRBV20-1 to TRBJ1-2; 9 nucleotides match TRBD1. J gave up 8 bases and V 5 bases, and 6 bases lay outside the gene matches. Germline V gene lookup returns CDR1 DFQATT and CDR2 SNEGSKA (reference sequence). The CDR3 loop spans 12 amino acids. The DNA for the CDR3 is TGCAGTGCTTACAGGGGGCAGGACGGCTACACCTTC. It specifies CSAYRGQDGYTF.

This clonotype turned up a few times. The CDR3 nucleotides read TGTGCCAGCAGCCTTCTCCCAGGACAGGGGATAGATTTACAAGAGACCCAGTACTTC. Encoded protein: CASSLLPGQGIDLQETQYF. The chain has TRBV4-2 and TRBJ2-5; 9 nucleotides line up with TRBD1. Germline CDR1 reads LGHNA; CDR2 reads YNFKEQ. With V trimmed by 4 bases and J by 2 bases, 17 bases remained unmatched. The CDR3 runs to 19 residues.

The gene calls are TRBV25-1 and TRBJ2-2; D uncertain. V lost 0 bases and J 0 bases, leaving 2 bases between the germline ends. Germline lookup yields CDR1 MGHDK and CDR2 SYGVNS. CDR3 size: 14 residues. The DNA for the CDR3 is TGTGCCAGCAGTGAATATTCGAACACCGGGGAGCTGTTTTTT. Translation: CASSEYSNTGELFF.

In this sample, this clonotype turned up many times. The V and J genes are TRBV12-3 or TRBV12-4 and TRBJ2-3, with TRBD2 matching 12 bases. J was trimmed by 2 bases and V by 1 base; bases with no gene match: 1. The CDR3 contains 16 residues. This CDR3 is CASSLGTSGDTDTQYF. In DNA form, the CDR3 reads TGTGCCAGCAGTTTAGGGACTAGCGGGGACACAGATACGCAGTATTTT.